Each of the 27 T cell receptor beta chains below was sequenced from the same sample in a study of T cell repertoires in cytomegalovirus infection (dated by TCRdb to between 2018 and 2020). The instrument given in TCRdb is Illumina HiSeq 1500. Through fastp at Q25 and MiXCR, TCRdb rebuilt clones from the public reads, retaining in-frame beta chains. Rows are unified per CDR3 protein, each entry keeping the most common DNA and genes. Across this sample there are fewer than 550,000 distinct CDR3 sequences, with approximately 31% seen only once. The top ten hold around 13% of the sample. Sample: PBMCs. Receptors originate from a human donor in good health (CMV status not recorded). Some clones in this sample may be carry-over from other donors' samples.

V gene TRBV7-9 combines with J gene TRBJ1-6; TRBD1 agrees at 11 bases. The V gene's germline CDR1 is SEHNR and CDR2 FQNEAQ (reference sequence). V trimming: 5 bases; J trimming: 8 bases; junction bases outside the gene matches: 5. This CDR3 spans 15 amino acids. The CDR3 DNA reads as TGTGCCAGCAGCACCTGGACAGGGGGCGATTCACCCCTCCACTTT. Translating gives CASSTWTGGDSPLHF.

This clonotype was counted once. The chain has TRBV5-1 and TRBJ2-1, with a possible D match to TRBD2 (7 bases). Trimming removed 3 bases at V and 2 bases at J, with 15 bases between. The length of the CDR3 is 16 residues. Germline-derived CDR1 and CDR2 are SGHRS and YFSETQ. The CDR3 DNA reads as TGCGCCAGCAGCTCTAAGGGAGGGGGTACCTACAATGAGCAGTTCTTC. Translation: CASSSKGGGTYNEQFF.

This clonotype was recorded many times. For the CDR3, the DNA is TGTGCCAGCAGGGCTAACACTGAAGCTTTCTTT. This sequence encodes CASRANTEAFF. The chain carries TRBV2 and TRBJ1-1; no definite D call. Germline CDR1 is SNHLY and CDR2 is FYNNEI. V was shortened by 6 bases and J by 2 bases, with 4 bases between the two germline ends. The CDR3 is made up of 11 amino acids.

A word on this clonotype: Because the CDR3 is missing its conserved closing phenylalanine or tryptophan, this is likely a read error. The DNA of the CDR3 is TGTGCCAGCAGTTCGGAACATCAGGGGGTTGAGGAAAAACTGTTTTTG. Protein product: CASSSEHQGVEEKLFL. This chain connects TRBV6-6 to TRBJ1-4; 7 bases match TRBD1. The CDR3 spans 16 residues. V lost 4 bases and J lost 8; bases outside the gene matches: 13. Germline CDR1 reads MNHNY; CDR2 reads SVGAGI (reference sequence).

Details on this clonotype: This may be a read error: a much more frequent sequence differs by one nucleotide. CDR3 nucleotides: TGTTCCAGCAGTTACGGGACTAGCTCCTACGAGCAGTACTTC. It yields the protein CSSSYGTSSYEQYF. V is TRBV6-5 and J is TRBJ2-7; TRBD2 aligns across 8 bases. Germline V lookup: CDR1 MNHEY, CDR2 SVGAGI. The length of the CDR3 is 14 residues.

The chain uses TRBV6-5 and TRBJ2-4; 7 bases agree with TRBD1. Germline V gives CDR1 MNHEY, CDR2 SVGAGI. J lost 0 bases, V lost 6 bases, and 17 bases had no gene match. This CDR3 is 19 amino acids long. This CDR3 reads CASRATKIGTDLAKNIQYF. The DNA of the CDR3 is TGTGCCAGCAGAGCGACGAAAATCGGGACAGATCTAGCCAAAAACATTCAGTACTTC.

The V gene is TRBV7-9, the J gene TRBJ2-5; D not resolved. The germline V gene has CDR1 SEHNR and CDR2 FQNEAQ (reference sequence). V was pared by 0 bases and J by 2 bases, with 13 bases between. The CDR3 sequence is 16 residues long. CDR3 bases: TGTGCCAGCAGCTTAGCGACCCGGGCCAGACAAGAGACCCAGTACTTC. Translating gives CASSLATRARQETQYF.

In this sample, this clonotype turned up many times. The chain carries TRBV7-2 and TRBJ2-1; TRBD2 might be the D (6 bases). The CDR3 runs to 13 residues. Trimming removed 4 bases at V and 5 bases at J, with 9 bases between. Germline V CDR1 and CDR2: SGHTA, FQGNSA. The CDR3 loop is CASSSRLDNEQFF. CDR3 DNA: TGTGCCAGCAGCTCAAGACTAGACAATGAGCAGTTCTTC.

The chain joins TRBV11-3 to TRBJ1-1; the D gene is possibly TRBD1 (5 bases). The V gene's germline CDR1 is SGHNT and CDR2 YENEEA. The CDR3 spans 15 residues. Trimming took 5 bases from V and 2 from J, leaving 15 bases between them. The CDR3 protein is CASSPGGITNTEAFF. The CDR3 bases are TGTGCCAGCAGCCCCGGGGGTATCACCAACACTGAAGCTTTCTTT. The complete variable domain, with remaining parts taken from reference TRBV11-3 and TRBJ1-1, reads EAGVVQSPRYKIIEKKQPVAFWCNPISGHNTLYWYLQNLGQGPELLIRYENEEAVDDSQLPKDRFSAERLKGVDSTLKIQPAELGDSAVYLCASSPGGITNTEAFFGQGTRLTVV.

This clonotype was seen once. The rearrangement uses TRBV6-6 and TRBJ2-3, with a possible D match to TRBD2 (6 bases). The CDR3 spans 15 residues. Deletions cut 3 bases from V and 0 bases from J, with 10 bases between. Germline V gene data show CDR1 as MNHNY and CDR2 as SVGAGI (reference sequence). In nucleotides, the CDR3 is TGTGCCAGCAGTTATTGGGACTCTAGCACAGATACGCAGTATTTT. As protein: CASSYWDSSTDTQYF.

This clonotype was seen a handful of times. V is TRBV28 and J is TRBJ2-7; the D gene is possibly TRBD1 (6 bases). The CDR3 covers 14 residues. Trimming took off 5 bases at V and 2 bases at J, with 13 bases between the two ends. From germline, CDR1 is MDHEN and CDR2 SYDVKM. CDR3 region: CASSVTGFAYEQYF. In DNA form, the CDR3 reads TGTGCCAGCAGTGTTACAGGGTTCGCCTACGAGCAGTACTTC. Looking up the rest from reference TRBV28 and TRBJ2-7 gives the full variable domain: DVKVTQSSRYLVKRTGEKVFLECVQDMDHENMFWYRQDPGLGLRLIYFSYDVKMKEKGDIPEGYSVSREKKERFSLILESASTNQTSMYLCASSVTGFAYEQYFGPGTRLTVT.

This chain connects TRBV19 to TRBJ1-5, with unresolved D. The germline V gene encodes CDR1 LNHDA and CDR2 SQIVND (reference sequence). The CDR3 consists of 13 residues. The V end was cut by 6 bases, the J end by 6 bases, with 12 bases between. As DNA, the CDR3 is TGTGCCAGTAGCGCACTGGACGCTCAGCCCCAGCATTTT. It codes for CASSALDAQPQHF.

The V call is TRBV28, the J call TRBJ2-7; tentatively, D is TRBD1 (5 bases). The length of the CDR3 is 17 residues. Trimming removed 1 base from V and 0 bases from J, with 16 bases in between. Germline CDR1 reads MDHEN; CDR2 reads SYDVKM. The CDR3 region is CASSLYDSGYSSYEQYF. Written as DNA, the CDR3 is TGTGCCAGCAGTTTATACGATTCAGGGTACAGCTCCTACGAGCAGTACTTC.

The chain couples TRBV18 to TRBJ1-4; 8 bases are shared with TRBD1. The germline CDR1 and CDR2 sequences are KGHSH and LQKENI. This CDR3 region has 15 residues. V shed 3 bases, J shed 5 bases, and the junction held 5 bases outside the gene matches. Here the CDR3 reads CASSPSGTGNEKLFF. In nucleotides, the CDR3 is TGTGCCAGCTCACCGTCCGGGACAGGAAATGAAAAACTGTTTTTT. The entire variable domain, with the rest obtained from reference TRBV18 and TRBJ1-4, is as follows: NAGVMQNPRHLVRRRGQEARLRCSPMKGHSHVYWYRQLPEEGLKFMVYLQKENIIDESGMPKERFSAEFPKEGPSILRIQQVVRGDSAAYFCASSPSGTGNEKLFFGSGTQLSVL.

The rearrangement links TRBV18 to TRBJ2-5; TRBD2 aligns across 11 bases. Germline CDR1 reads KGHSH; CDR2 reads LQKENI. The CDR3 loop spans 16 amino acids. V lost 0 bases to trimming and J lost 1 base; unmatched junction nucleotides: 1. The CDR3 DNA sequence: TGTGCCAGCTCACCACCCCTAGCGGGGGGCCAAGAGACCCAGTACTTC. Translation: CASSPPLAGGQETQYF.

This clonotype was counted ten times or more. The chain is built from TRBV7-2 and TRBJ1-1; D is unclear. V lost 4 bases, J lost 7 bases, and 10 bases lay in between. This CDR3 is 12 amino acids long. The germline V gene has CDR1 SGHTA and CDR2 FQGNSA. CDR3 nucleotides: TGTGCCAGCAGCTCCTCCCCTTTTGAAGCTTTCTTT. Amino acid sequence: CASSSSPFEAFF. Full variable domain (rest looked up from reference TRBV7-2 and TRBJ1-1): GAGVSQSPSNKVTEKGKDVELRCDPISGHTALYWYRQSLGQGLEFLIYFQGNSAPDKSGLPSDRFSAERTGGSVSTLTIQRTQQEDSAVYLCASSSSPFEAFFGQGTRLTVV.

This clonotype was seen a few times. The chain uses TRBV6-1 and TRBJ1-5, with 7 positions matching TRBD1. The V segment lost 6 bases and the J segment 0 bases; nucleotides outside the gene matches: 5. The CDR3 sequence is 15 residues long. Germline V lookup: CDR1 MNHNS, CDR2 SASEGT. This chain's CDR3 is CASRWDSYSNQPQHF. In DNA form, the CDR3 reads TGTGCCAGCAGGTGGGACAGTTATAGCAATCAGCCCCAGCATTTT.

The DNA for the CDR3 is TGTGCCAACAAACGGGGACTAGCGAACAATGAGCAGTTCTTC. Protein sequence: CANKRGLANNEQFF. The chain uses TRBV2 and TRBJ2-1; 10 bases line up with TRBD2. The CDR3 is 14 residues long. Germline CDR1 SNHLY, CDR2 FYNNEI. Trimming took 10 bases from V and 5 from J; bases not matched to a gene: 8. Drawing the rest from reference TRBV2 and TRBJ2-1, the complete variable domain is EPEVTQTPSHQVTQMGQEVILRCVPISNHLYFYWYRQILGQKVEFLVSFYNNEISEKSEIFDDQFSVERPDGSNFTLKIRSTKLEDSAMYFCANKRGLANNEQFFGPGTRLTVL.

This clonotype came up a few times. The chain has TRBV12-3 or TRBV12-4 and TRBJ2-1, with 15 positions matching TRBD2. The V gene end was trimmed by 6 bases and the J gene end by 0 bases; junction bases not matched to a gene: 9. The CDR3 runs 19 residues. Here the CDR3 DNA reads TGTGCCAGCAGATCTGGGACTAGCGGGGGGTCCCGCTCCTACAATGAGCAGTTCTTC. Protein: CASRSGTSGGSRSYNEQFF.

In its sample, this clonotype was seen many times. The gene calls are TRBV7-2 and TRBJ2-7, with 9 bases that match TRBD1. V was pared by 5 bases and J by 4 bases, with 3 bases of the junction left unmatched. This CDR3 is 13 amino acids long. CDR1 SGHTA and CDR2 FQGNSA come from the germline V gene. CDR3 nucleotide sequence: TGTGCCAGCAGCCGGGACAGGGAGTACGAGCAGTACTTC. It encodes CASSRDREYEQYF.

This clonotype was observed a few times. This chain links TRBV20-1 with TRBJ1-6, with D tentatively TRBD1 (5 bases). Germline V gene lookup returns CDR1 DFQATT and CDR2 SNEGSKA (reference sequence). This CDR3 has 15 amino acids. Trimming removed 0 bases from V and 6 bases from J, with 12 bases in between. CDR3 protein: CSARDSGFVNSPLHF. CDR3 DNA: TGCAGTGCTAGAGATTCAGGGTTTGTTAATTCACCCCTCCACTTT.

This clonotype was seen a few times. The CDR3, as DNA: TGTGCCAGCAGCTACATAGCAGCTTCCACAGATACGCAGTATTTT. It translates to CASSYIAASTDTQYF. The V and J genes are TRBV11-2 and TRBJ2-3; the D is unclear. The CDR3 consists of 15 residues. Trimming stripped 4 bases from V and 2 bases from J, with 13 bases between. The germline V gene encodes CDR1 SGHAT and CDR2 FQNNGV.

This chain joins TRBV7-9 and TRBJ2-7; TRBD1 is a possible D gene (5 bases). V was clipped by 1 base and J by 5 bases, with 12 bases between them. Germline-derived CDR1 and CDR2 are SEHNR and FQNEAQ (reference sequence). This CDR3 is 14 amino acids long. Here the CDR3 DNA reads TGTGCCAGCAGCTTAGGCCCAGGGCCCGACGAGCAGTACTTC. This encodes CASSLGPGPDEQYF. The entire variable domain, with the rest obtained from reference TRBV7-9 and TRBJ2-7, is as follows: DTGVSQNPRHKITKRGQNVTFRCDPISEHNRLYWYRQTLGQGPEFLTYFQNEAQLEKSRLLSDRFSAERPKGSFSTLEIQRTEQGDSAMYLCASSLGPGPDEQYFGPGTRLTVT.

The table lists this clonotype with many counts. CDR3 protein: CASSLSHEQYF. The DNA of the CDR3 is TGTGCCAGCAGCTTATCCCACGAGCAGTACTTC. This chain joins TRBV7-2 and TRBJ2-7, with D unclear. This CDR3 spans 11 amino acids. V lost 2 bases and J 5 bases, leaving 4 bases between the germline ends. Germline CDR1 and CDR2: SGHTA and FQGNSA.

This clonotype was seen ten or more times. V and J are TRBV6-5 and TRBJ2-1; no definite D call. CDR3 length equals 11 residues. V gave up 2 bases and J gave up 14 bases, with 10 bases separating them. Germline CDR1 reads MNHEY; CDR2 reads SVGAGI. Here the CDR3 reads CASSYRHAEFF. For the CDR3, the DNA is TGTGCCAGCAGTTACCGACATGCCGAGTTCTTC.

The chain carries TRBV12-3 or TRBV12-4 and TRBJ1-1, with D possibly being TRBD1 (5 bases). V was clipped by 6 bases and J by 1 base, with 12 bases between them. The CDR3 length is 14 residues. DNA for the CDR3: TGTGCCAGCAGCCTCTTCGGGGCGAACACTGAAGCTTTCTTT. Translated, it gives CASSLFGANTEAFF.

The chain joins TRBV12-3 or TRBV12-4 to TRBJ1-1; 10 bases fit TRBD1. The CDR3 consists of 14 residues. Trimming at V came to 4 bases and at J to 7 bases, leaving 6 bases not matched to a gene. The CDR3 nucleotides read TGTGCCAGCAGTTCGGAGGGGACAGGGGTTGAAGCTTTCTTT. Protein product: CASSSEGTGVEAFF.